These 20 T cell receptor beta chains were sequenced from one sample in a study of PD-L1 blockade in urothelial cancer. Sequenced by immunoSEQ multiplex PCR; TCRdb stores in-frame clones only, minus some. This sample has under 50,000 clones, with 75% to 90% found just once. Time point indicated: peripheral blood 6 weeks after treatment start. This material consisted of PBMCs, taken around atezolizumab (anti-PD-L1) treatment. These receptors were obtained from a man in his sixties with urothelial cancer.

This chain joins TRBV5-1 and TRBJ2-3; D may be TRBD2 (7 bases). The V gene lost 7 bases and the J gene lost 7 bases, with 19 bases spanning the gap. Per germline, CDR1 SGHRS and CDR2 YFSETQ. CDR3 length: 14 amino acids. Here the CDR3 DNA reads TGCGCCAGCCAGCGAGGGGGGGGGACTAATACGCAGTATTTT. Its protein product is CASQRGGGTNTQYF.

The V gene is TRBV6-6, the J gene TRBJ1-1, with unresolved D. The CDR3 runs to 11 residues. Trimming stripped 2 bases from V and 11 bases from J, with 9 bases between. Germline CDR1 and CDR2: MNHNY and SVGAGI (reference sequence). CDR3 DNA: TGTGCCAGCAGTTACGGAGGCGACGCTTTCTTT. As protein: CASSYGGDAFF.

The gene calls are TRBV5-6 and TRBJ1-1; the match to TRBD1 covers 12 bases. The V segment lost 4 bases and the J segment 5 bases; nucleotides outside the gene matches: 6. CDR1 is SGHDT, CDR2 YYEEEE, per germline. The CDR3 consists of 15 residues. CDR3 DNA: TGTGCCAGCAGCCTCGGGACAGGGGGCAAAACTGAAGCTTTCTTT. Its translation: CASSLGTGGKTEAFF.

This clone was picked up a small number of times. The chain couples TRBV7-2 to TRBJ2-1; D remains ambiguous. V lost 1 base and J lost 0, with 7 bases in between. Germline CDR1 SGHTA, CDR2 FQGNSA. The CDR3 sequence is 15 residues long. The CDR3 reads CASSLDPSSYNEQFF. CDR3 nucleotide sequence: TGTGCCAGCAGCTTAGATCCTAGCTCCTACAATGAGCAGTTCTTC.

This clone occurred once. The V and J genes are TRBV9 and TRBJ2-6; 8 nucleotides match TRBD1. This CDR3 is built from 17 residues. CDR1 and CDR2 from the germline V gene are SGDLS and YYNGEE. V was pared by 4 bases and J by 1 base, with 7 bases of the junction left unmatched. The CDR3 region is CASSFRQGTSGANVLTF. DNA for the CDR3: TGTGCCAGCAGCTTTCGACAGGGGACATCTGGGGCCAACGTCCTGACTTTC.

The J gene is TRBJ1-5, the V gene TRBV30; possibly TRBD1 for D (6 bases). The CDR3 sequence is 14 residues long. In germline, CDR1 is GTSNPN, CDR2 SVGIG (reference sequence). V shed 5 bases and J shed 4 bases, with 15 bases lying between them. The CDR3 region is CAWARGGVNQPQHF. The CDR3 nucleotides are TGTGCCTGGGCCAGAGGGGGGGTAAATCAGCCCCAGCATTTT.

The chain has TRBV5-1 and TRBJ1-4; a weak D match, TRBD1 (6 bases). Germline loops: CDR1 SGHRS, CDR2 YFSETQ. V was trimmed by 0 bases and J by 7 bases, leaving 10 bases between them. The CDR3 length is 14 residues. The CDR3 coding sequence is TGCGCCAGCAGCTTGGGCAGGGGCTCTGAAAAACTGTTTTTT. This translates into CASSLGRGSEKLFF.

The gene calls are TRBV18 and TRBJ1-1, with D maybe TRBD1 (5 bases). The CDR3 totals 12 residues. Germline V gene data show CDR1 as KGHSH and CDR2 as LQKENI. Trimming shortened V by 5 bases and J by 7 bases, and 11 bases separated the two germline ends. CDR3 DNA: TGTGCCAGCTCATCGACAGAAGATGAAGCTTTCTTT. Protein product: CASSSTEDEAFF.

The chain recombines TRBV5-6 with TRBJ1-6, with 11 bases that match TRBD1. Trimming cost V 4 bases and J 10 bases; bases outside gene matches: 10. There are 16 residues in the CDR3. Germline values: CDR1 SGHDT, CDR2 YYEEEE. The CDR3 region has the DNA TGTGCCAGCAGCGCGGACAGGGGGCGAGGTGGATCACCCCTCCACTTT. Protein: CASSADRGRGGSPLHF.

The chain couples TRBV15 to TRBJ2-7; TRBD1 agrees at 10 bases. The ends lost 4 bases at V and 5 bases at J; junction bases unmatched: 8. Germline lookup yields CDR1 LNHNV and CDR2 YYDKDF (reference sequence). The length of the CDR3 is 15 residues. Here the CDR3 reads CATSKGDRGLHEQYF. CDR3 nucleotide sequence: TGTGCCACCAGCAAAGGAGACAGGGGGCTCCACGAGCAGTACTTC.

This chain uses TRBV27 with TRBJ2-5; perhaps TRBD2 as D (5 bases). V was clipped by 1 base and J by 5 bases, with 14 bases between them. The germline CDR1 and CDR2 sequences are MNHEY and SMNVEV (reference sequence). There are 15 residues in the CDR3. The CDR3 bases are TGTGCCAGCAGTTTATTTCGGGGTTTCGGGGAGACCCAGTACTTC. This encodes CASSLFRGFGETQYF.

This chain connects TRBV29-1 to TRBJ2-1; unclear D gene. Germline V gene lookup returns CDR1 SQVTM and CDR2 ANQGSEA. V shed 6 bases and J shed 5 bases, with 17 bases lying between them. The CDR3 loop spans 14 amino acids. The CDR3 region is CSVHRPGVHNEQFF. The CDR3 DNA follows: TGCAGCGTACACCGACCAGGTGTCCACAATGAGCAGTTCTTC.

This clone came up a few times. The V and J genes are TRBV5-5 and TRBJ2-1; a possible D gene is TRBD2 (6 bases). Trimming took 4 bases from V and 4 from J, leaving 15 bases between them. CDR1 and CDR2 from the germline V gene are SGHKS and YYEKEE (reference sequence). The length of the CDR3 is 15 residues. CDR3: CASSPRGSGYNEQFF. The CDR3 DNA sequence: TGTGCCAGCAGCCCCCGGGGGTCGGGGTACAATGAGCAGTTCTTC.

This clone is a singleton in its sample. The CDR3 region is CASSRDRVNHNEQFF. The CDR3 nucleotides are TGTGCCAGCAGCCGGGACAGGGTTAATCACAATGAGCAGTTCTTC. The chain links TRBV7-6 to TRBJ2-1, with 9 nucleotides matching TRBD1. The CDR3 runs to 15 residues. CDR1 is SGHVS and CDR2 is FNYEAQ in the germline V gene. Trimming cost V 5 bases and J 5 bases; bases outside gene matches: 7.

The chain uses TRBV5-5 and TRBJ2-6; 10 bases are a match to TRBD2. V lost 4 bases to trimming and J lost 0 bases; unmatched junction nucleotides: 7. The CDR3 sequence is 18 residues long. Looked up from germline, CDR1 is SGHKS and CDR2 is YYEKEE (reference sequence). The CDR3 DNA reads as TGTGCCAGCAGCCCGATAGCGGGGGGAAGCTCTGGGGCCAACGTCCTGACTTTC. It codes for CASSPIAGGSSGANVLTF.

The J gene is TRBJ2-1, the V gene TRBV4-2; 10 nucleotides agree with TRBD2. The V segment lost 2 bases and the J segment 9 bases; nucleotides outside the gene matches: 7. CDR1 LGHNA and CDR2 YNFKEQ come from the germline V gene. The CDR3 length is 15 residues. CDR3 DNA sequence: TGTGCCAGCAGCCAACTAGCGGGAGCCCCGGGTGAGCAGTTCTTC. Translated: CASSQLAGAPGEQFF.

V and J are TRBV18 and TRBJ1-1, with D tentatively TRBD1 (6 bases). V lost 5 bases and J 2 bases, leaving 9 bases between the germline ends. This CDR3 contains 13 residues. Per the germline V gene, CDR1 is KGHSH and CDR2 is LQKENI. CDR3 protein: CASSEQGNTEAFF. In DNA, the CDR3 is TGTGCCAGCTCAGAACAGGGTAACACTGAAGCTTTCTTT.

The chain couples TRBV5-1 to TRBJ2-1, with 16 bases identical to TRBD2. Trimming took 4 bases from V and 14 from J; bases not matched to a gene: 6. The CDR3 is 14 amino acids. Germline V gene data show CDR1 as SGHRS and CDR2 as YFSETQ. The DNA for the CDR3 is TGCGCCAGCAGCCCGGGACTAGCGGGGGGGCATGAGTTCTTC. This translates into CASSPGLAGGHEFF.

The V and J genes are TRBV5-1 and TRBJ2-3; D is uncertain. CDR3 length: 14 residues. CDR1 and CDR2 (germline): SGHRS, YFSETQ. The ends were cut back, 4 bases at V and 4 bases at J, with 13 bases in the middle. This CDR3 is CASSDDVRPDTQYF. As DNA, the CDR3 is TGCGCCAGCAGCGACGACGTGAGGCCAGATACGCAGTATTTT.

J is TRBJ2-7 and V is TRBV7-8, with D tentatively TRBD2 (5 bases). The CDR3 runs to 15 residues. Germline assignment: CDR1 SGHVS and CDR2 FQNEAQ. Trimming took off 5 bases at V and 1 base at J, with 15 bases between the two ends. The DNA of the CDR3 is TGTGCCAGCAGCATAAGCGAGGGCGAGTCCTACGAGCAGTACTTC. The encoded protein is CASSISEGESYEQYF.